This T cell receptor (beta chain) derives from a study of molecular identifiers for immune sequencing clone quantification. TCRdb re-derived calls from the PCR reads in MiXCR, one entry per CDR3 protein. Counted here are about 320,000 distinct CDR3 sequences, about 23% occurring once; the ten biggest clones make up 0.65% to 0.75%. Study findings and constraints: Approximately 1 million naive cells reportedly did not prevent detection of spiked Jurkat TCR RNA from one cell.

This clonotype was picked up many times. Its specificity is unknown. The CDR3 consists of 14 residues. J lost 7 bases, V lost 4 bases, and 8 bases had no gene match. From germline, CDR1 is SGHTA and CDR2 FQGNSA. The chain has TRBV7-2 and TRBJ2-7, with TRBD1 matching 9 bases. The sequence was collected from a human donor in good health. Some libraries in this study had Jurkat cell RNA spiked in. The sequenced sample consisted of naive CD8+ T cells from blood, with Jurkat cell RNA spiked in. Subset specified: FACS-sorted CD8+CD4-CCR7+CD45RA+ naive T cells. CDR3 in DNA: TGTGCCAGCAGCTCGAGGGACAGGGCGCCAGAGCAGTACTTC. Its protein product is CASSSRDRAPEQYF.